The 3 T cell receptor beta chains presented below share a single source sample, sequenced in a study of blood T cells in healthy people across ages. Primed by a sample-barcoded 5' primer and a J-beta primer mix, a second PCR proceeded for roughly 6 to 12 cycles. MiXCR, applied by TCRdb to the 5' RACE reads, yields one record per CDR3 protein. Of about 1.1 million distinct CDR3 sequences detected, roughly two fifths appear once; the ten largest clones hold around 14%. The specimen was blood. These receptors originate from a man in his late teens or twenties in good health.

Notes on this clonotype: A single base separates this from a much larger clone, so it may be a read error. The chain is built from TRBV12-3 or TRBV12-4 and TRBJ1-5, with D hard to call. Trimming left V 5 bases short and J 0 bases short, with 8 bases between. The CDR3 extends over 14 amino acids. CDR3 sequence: CASSPDNSNQPQHF. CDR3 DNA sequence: TGTGCCAGCAGTCCAGACAATAGCAATCAGCCCCAGCATTTT.

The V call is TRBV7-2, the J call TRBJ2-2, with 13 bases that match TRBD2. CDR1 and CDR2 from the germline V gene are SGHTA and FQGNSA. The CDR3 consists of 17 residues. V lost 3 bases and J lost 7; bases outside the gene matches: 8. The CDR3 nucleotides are TGTGCCAGCAGCTTTCAGGGACTAGCGGGGTTCTACGGGGAGCTGTTTTTT. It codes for CASSFQGLAGFYGELFF.

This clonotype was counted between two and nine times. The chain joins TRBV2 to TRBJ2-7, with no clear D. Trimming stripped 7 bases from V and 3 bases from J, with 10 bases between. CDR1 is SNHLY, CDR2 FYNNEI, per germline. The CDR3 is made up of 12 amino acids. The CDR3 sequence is CASTAQFYEQYF. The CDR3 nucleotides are TGTGCCAGCACTGCCCAATTCTACGAGCAGTACTTC.